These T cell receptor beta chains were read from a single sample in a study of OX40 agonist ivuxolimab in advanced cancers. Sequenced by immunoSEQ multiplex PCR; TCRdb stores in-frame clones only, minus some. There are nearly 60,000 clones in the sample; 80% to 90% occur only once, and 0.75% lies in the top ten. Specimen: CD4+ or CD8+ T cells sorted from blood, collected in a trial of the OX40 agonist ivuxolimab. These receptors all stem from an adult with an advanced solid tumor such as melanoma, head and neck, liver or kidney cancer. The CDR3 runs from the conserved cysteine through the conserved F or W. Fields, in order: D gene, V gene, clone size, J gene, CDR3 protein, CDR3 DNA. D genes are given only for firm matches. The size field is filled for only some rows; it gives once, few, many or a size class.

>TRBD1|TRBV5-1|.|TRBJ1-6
CASSRGQDNSPLHF
TGCGCCAGCAGTAGGGGGCAGGATAATTCACCCCTCCACTTT
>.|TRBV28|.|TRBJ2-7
CASSSQGGPVSSYEQYF
TGTGCCAGCAGTTCCCAGGGCGGGCCAGTAAGCTCCTACGAGCAGTACTTC
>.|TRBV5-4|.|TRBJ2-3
CASSLAGAQGTQYF
TGTGCCAGCAGCTTGGCGGGGGCCCAGGGTACGCAGTATTTT
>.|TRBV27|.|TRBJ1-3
CASSLSPGNTIYF
TGTGCCAGCAGTTTATCCCCCGGAAACACCATATATTTT
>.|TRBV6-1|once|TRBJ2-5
CASSPGFVGQETQYF
TGTGCCAGCAGTCCAGGGTTTGTAGGTCAAGAGACCCAGTACTTC
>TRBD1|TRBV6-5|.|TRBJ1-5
CASSTTGGNRQPQHF
TGTGCCAGCAGTACGACAGGGGGAAATAGACAGCCCCAGCATTTT
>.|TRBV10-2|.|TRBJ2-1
CASSPRGPAYNEQFF
TGCGCCAGCAGCCCCAGGGGTCCGGCCTACAATGAGCAGTTCTTC
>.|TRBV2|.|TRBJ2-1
CASSETTGSYNEQFF
TGTGCCAGCAGTGAAACCACAGGGTCCTACAATGAGCAGTTCTTC
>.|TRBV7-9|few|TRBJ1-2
CATRSDYGYTF
TGTGCCACCAGATCGGATTATGGCTACACCTTC
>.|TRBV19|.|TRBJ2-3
CASSPGAGDTQYF
TGTGCCAGTAGCCCGGGGGCAGGAGATACGCAGTATTTT
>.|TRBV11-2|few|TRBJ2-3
CASRGPTQYF
TGTGCCAGCAGGGGCCCAACGCAGTATTTT
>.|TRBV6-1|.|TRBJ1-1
CASSEEPGLTEAFF
TGTGCCAGCAGTGAAGAACCAGGGCTCACTGAAGCTTTCTTT
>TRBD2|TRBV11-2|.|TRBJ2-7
CASSQLPGGGKQYF
TGTGCCAGCAGCCAGCTCCCGGGAGGAGGCAAACAGTACTTC
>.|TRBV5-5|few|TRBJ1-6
CASSPRFESPLHF
TGTGCCAGCAGCCCTAGATTCGAGTCACCCCTCCACTTT
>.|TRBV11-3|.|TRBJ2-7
CASSSIRVYEQYF
TGTGCCAGCAGCTCCATTAGGGTCTACGAGCAGTACTTC
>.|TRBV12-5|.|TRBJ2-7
CASGPRGGDEQYF
TGTGCTAGTGGTCCCAGGGGGGGGGACGAGCAGTACTTC
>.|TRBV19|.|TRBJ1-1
CASSPFSLFGRNTEAFF
TGTGCCAGTAGTCCTTTCTCCCTATTTGGGAGGAACACTGAAGCTTTCTTT
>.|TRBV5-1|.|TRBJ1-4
CASSLAIATNEKLFF
TGCGCCAGCAGCTTGGCCATAGCAACTAATGAAAAACTGTTTTTT
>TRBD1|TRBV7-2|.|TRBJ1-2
CASSAGGQGTDGYTF
TGTGCCAGCAGCGCAGGGGGACAGGGTACGGATGGCTACACCTTC
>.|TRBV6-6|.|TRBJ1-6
CASSYSGQGNSPLHF
TGTGCCAGCAGTTACTCGGGGCAGGGTAATTCACCCCTCCACTTT
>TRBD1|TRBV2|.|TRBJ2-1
CASSPAGQVVDEQFF
TGTGCCAGCAGCCCCGCGGGACAGGTCGTCGATGAGCAGTTCTTC
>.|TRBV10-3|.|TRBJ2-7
CATGQSPDYEQYF
TGTGCCACCGGACAGTCTCCCGACTACGAGCAGTACTTC
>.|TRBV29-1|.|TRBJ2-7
CSVILASEQYF
TGCAGCGTCATACTAGCTTCCGAGCAGTACTTC
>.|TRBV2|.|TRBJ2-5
CASSVDGRYQETQYF
TGTGCCAGCAGCGTGGACGGGCGGTACCAAGAGACCCAGTACTTC
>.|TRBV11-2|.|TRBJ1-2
CASSFIQGRYTF
TGTGCCAGCAGCTTTATCCAGGGACGCTACACCTTC
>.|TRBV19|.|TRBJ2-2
CASSPGREAGELFF
TGTGCCAGTAGTCCCGGCAGGGAGGCCGGGGAGCTGTTTTTT
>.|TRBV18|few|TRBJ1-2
CASSPGGGNYYGYTF
TGTGCCAGCTCACCAGGAGGTGGAAACTACTATGGCTACACCTTC
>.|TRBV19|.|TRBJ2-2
CASSISSNTGELFF
TGTGCCAGTAGTATATCCTCGAACACCGGGGAGCTGTTTTTT
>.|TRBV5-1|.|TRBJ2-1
CASSLSGPSYNEQFF
TGCGCCAGCAGCTTGTCCGGCCCCTCCTACAATGAGCAGTTCTTC
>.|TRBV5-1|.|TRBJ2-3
CASSLGSGASTDTQYF
TGCGCCAGCAGCTTGGGTTCGGGGGCTAGCACAGATACGCAGTATTTT
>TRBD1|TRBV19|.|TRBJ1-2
CASSNAWTGGFYTF
TGTGCCAGTAGTAATGCCTGGACAGGGGGGTTTTACACCTTC
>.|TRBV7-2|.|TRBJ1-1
CASNIRAMNTEAFF
TGTGCCAGCAACATACGGGCAATGAACACTGAAGCTTTCTTT
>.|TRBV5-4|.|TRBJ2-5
CASSLGQIQETQYF
TGTGCCAGCAGCTTGGGACAGATCCAAGAGACCCAGTACTTC
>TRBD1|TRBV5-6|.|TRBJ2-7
CASSPQGQGVYEQYF
TGTGCCAGCAGCCCACAGGGACAGGGGGTTTACGAGCAGTACTTC
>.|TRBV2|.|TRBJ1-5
CASSEIPGAVPQPQHF
TGTGCCAGCAGTGAAATTCCAGGGGCGGTCCCCCAGCCCCAGCATTTT
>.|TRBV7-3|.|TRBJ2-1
CASSIGQNNEQFF
TGTGCCAGCAGCATCGGACAGAACAATGAGCAGTTCTTC
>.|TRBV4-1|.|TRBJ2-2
CASSQDPSMAGELFF
TGCGCCAGCAGCCAAGACCCTAGTATGGCCGGGGAGCTGTTTTTT
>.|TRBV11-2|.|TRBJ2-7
CASSLPRTYERYF
TGTGCCAGCAGCTTACCCAGAACTTACGAGCGATACTTC
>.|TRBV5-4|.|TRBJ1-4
CASSLGGNEKLFF
TGTGCCAGCAGCTTGGGGGGGAACGAAAAACTGTTTTTT